The 27 T cell receptor beta chains reported below all come from one sample, sequenced in a study of T cell responses to AZD1222 COVID-19 vaccine. TCRdb's table, derived via immunoSEQ multiplex PCR, lists solely in-frame clones and lacks some. The data contain some 130,000 clones, about 90% of them singletons. The input for sequencing was peripheral blood, taken on day 0 of AZD1222 vaccination. All receptors come from an adult in good health.

This clone has a single count. The chain employs TRBV28 and TRBJ1-2, with 8 nucleotides matching TRBD1. Germline CDR1 reads MDHEN; CDR2 reads SYDVKM. The CDR3 contains 19 residues. V shed 6 bases, J shed 4 bases, and the junction held 22 bases outside the gene matches. The CDR3 sequence is CASSPTTGAKTSTGYGYTF. For the CDR3, the DNA is TGTGCCAGCAGCCCCACGACAGGGGCTAAGACTTCCACTGGCTATGGCTACACCTTC.

The chain couples TRBV5-6 to TRBJ1-2; the D is unclear. V lost 1 base, J lost 8 bases, and 9 bases lay in between. The CDR3 totals 12 residues. Germline V gene sequence: CDR1 SGHDT, CDR2 YYEEEE. The CDR3 nucleotides are TGTGCCAGCAGCTTGAGAGGGTTGGGCTACACCTTC. This sequence encodes CASSLRGLGYTF.

This chain links TRBV28 with TRBJ1-5; tentatively, D is TRBD1 (6 bases). With 5 bases removed from V and 1 base from J, the gap between germline ends came to 24 bases. The CDR3 covers 19 residues. The germline V gene has CDR1 MDHEN and CDR2 SYDVKM. CDR3 sequence (DNA): TGTGCCAGCAGTCCCCCGCCCTACGGGACACTCGTAAGCAATCAGCCCCAGCATTTT. Amino acids: CASSPPPYGTLVSNQPQHF. Drawing the rest from reference TRBV28 and TRBJ1-5, the complete variable domain is DVKVTQSSRYLVKRTGEKVFLECVQDMDHENMFWYRQDPGLGLRLIYFSYDVKMKEKGDIPEGYSVSREKKERFSLILESASTNQTSMYLCASSPPPYGTLVSNQPQHFGDGTRLSIL.

This chain links TRBV7-8 with TRBJ2-1; 11 nucleotides align to TRBD2. The CDR3 sequence is 15 residues long. Germline-derived CDR1 and CDR2 are SGHVS and FQNEAQ. The J segment lost 3 bases and the V segment lost 4 bases, leaving 2 bases of the junction unmatched. CDR3 protein: CASSSGTSGYNEQFF. In nucleotides, the CDR3 is TGTGCCAGCAGCTCGGGGACTAGCGGCTACAATGAGCAGTTCTTC. The entire variable domain, with the rest obtained from reference TRBV7-8 and TRBJ2-1, is as follows: GAGVSQSPRYKVAKRGQDVALRCDPISGHVSLFWYQQALGQGPEFLTYFQNEAQLDKSGLPSDRFFAERPEGSVSTLKIQRTQQEDSAVYLCASSSGTSGYNEQFFGPGTRLTVL.

The V and J genes are TRBV5-6 and TRBJ2-7, with a possible D match to TRBD1 (6 bases). CDR1 and CDR2 from the germline V gene are SGHDT and YYEEEE. With 4 bases removed from V and 2 bases from J, the gap between germline ends came to 16 bases. The CDR3 has 15 amino acids. Here the CDR3 DNA reads TGTGCCAGCAGCGTGGGGGCGGGTGGGACCTACGAGCAGTACTTC. It is translated as CASSVGAGGTYEQYF. The full variable domain, in which reference TRBV5-6 and TRBJ2-7 provide the parts outside the CDR3, is DAGVTQSPTHLIKTRGQQVTLRCSPKSGHDTVSWYQQALGQGPQFIFQYYEEEERQRGNFPDRFSGHQFPNYSSELNVNALLLGDSALYLCASSVGAGGTYEQYFGPGTRLTVT.

As concerns this clone: Other DNA sequences in the same sample also yield this CDR3. The chain joins TRBV28 to TRBJ1-4, with D perhaps TRBD1 (5 bases). V lost 3 bases and J 6 bases, leaving 8 bases between the germline ends. This CDR3 region has 13 residues. Germline CDR1 reads MDHEN; CDR2 reads SYDVKM. The CDR3 reads CASSLGRDEKLFF. The CDR3 DNA sequence: TGTGCCAGCAGTTTGGGCAGGGATGAAAAACTGTTTTTT. The whole variable domain, filled in from reference TRBV28 and TRBJ1-4, reads DVKVTQSSRYLVKRTGEKVFLECVQDMDHENMFWYRQDPGLGLRLIYFSYDVKMKEKGDIPEGYSVSREKKERFSLILESASTNQTSMYLCASSLGRDEKLFFGSGTQLSVL.

This chain uses TRBV29-1 with TRBJ2-3, with D possibly matching TRBD2 (7 bases). CDR1 and CDR2 from the germline V gene are SQVTM and ANQGSEA. The CDR3 consists of 13 residues. V was shortened by 6 bases and J by 8 bases, with 18 bases between the two germline ends. The CDR3 sequence is CSVGGGLRGTQYF. CDR3 nucleotide sequence: TGCAGCGTGGGAGGGGGACTCAGAGGTACGCAGTATTTT.

The chain combines TRBV5-6 with TRBJ1-2; D is possibly TRBD1 (6 bases). V was cut by 4 bases and J by 7 bases, with 8 bases left in between. This CDR3 region has 11 residues. Per germline, CDR1 SGHDT and CDR2 YYEEEE. The CDR3 sequence is CASSVGGGYTF. CDR3 bases: TGTGCCAGCAGCGTAGGGGGTGGCTACACCTTC. The variable domain in full, completed from reference TRBV5-6 and TRBJ1-2, reads DAGVTQSPTHLIKTRGQQVTLRCSPKSGHDTVSWYQQALGQGPQFIFQYYEEEERQRGNFPDRFSGHQFPNYSSELNVNALLLGDSALYLCASSVGGGYTFGSGTRLTVV.

V usage is TRBV24-1 and J usage is TRBJ2-3, with 8 bases identical to TRBD2. CDR3 length: 14 residues. From germline, CDR1 is KGHDR and CDR2 SFDVKD. V was pared by 5 bases and J by 2 bases, with 2 bases of the junction left unmatched. The DNA for the CDR3 is TGTGCCACCAGTGCAGCGGGAGACACAGATACGCAGTATTTT. It encodes CATSAAGDTDTQYF.

This chain uses TRBV27 with TRBJ2-1; TRBD2 agrees at 8 bases. With 3 bases clipped from V and 7 bases from J, the junction kept 8 bases outside the gene matches. CDR1 is MNHEY, CDR2 SMNVEV, per germline (reference sequence). The CDR3 consists of 15 residues. The CDR3 region is CASSFRLAGKNEQFF. CDR3 in DNA: TGTGCCAGCAGTTTCCGCCTAGCGGGCAAGAATGAGCAGTTCTTC.

The chain joins TRBV7-2 to TRBJ2-3; D unresolved. CDR1 and CDR2 from the germline V gene are SGHTA and FQGNSA. Trimming cost V 4 bases and J 0 bases, with 8 bases left between them. The CDR3 is made up of 14 amino acids. The CDR3 sequence is CASSSRASTDTQYF. CDR3 bases: TGTGCCAGCAGCTCCCGGGCTAGCACAGATACGCAGTATTTT.

The gene calls are TRBV28 and TRBJ1-2; 7 positions match TRBD1. J was trimmed by 5 bases and V by 6 bases; bases with no gene match: 3. CDR1 is MDHEN, CDR2 SYDVKM, per germline. The CDR3 covers 12 residues. The CDR3, as DNA: TGTGCCAGCAGGCCAGGGGGATATGGCTACACCTTC. Translating it yields CASRPGGYGYTF.

The chain couples TRBV29-1 to TRBJ1-1; D remains unclear. Germline V gene data show CDR1 as SQVTM and CDR2 as ANQGSEA. The V and J ends lost 7 bases and 1 base respectively, with 10 bases between them. This CDR3 comprises 12 residues. DNA for the CDR3: TGCAGCGGAGCGGACCGGAACACTGAAGCTTTCTTT. It specifies CSGADRNTEAFF.

This rearrangement joins TRBV11-1 to TRBJ1-3; no clear D. The germline V gene encodes CDR1 SGHAT and CDR2 FQDESV (reference sequence). V lost 4 bases to trimming and J lost 8 bases, with 9 bases between them. The CDR3 consists of 12 residues. CDR3 in DNA: TGTGCCAGCAGCTCTGGGCGGGACACCATATATTTT. It codes for CASSSGRDTIYF. Together with reference TRBV11-1 and TRBJ1-3, the CDR3 gives the full variable domain: EAEVAQSPRYKITEKSQAVAFWCDPISGHATLYWYRQILGQGPELLVQFQDESVVDDSQLPKDRFSAERLKGVDSTLKIQPAELGDSAMYLCASSSGRDTIYFGEGSWLTVV.

This clone was seen just once. This chain joins TRBV29-1 and TRBJ1-6, with D possibly matching TRBD1 (5 bases). The germline gives CDR1 SQVTM, CDR2 ANQGSEA. V lost 7 bases and J lost 4, with 11 bases in between. The CDR3 is made up of 13 amino acids. CDR3 sequence (DNA): TGCAGCGGGCGGGAGGGGTATAATTCACCCCTCCACTTT. Its protein product is CSGREGYNSPLHF.

This rearrangement joins TRBV3-1 (or the pseudogene TRBV3-2) to TRBJ1-6; 10 nucleotides align to TRBD1. CDR3 length: 13 residues. V lost 8 bases, J lost 9 bases, and 4 bases stayed unmatched. Germline CDR1 reads LGHDT; CDR2 reads YNNKEL (reference sequence). CDR3 nucleotide sequence: TGTGCCAGCGGCAGGACAGGGGGTTCACCCCTCCACTTT. Translating it yields CASGRTGGSPLHF.

This sequence joins TRBV6-5 and TRBJ2-1; possibly TRBD1 or TRBD2 for D (6 bases each). The V end lost 10 bases, the J end lost 4 bases, and 17 bases lay between the germline ends. The CDR3 consists of 14 residues. Germline values: CDR1 MNHEY, CDR2 SVGAGI. CDR3 DNA sequence: TGTGCCACACAAGGGGGGAGGCGGTACAATGAGCAGTTCTTC. Translated: CATQGGRRYNEQFF.

This clone was observed a single time. The V call is TRBV27, the J call TRBJ1-5, with unresolved D. The ends were cut back, 5 bases at V and 3 bases at J, with 20 bases in the middle. The CDR3 is 17 amino acids. Looked up from germline, CDR1 is MNHEY and CDR2 is SMNVEV (reference sequence). For the CDR3, the DNA is TGTGCCAGCAGTCCCAACCGCCCGGCGGTTTTCAATCAGCCCCAGCATTTT. Its protein is CASSPNRPAVFNQPQHF.

The genes are TRBV5-6 and TRBJ2-3; 11 bases fit TRBD2. The junction had 9 bases not matched to a gene; V was cut back by 2 bases and J by 1 base. The CDR3 runs 18 residues. Looked up from germline, CDR1 is SGHDT and CDR2 is YYEEEE. CDR3 loop: CASSLILAGADRTDTQYF. DNA of the CDR3: TGTGCCAGCAGCTTAATACTAGCGGGGGCAGATCGCACAGATACGCAGTATTTT.

The CDR3 DNA is TGTGCCAGCAGCGTAGTAGGCAGCCACAATGAGCAGTTCTTC. It yields the protein CASSVVGSHNEQFF. The chain links TRBV9 to TRBJ2-1; D unresolved. CDR1 and CDR2 from the germline V gene are SGDLS and YYNGEE. There are 14 residues in the CDR3. Trimming took off 0 bases at V and 5 bases at J, with 9 bases between the two ends.

This clone was observed a single time. Distinct nucleotide sequences in the sample also encode this CDR3. The CDR3 coding sequence is TGTGCCAGCAGTTCCGGGCAGACCTACGAGCAGTACTTC. It codes for CASSSGQTYEQYF. The chain employs TRBV28 and TRBJ2-7; D is undetermined. The CDR3 is 13 residues long. Germline CDR1 MDHEN, CDR2 SYDVKM. V lost 4 bases, J lost 2 bases, and 9 bases lay in between.

The gene calls are TRBV5-6 and TRBJ1-1; no reliable D call. Trimming cost V 0 bases and J 0 bases, with 12 bases left between them. Germline CDR1 reads SGHDT; CDR2 reads YYEEEE. The CDR3 spans 16 residues. The CDR3, as DNA: TGTGCCAGCAGCTTGGTTCTGGGTCAGCTGAACACTGAAGCTTTCTTT. Amino acid sequence: CASSLVLGQLNTEAFF.

V gene TRBV28 combines with J gene TRBJ1-1, with a tentative D call TRBD1 (5 bases). Trimming stripped 6 bases from V and 1 base from J, with 18 bases between. The length of the CDR3 is 16 residues. Germline assignment: CDR1 MDHEN and CDR2 SYDVKM. The CDR3 spells CASSPNFRVGNTEAFF. The CDR3, as DNA: TGTGCCAGCAGCCCCAACTTCAGGGTGGGGAACACTGAAGCTTTCTTT.

In its sample, this clone was seen a few times. The CDR3: CASSLLNTEAFF. CDR3 coding DNA: TGTGCCAGCAGTTTACTGAACACTGAAGCTTTCTTT. This sequence joins TRBV28 and TRBJ1-1, with D hard to call. Germline V gives CDR1 MDHEN, CDR2 SYDVKM. This CDR3 is 12 amino acids long. With 2 bases removed from V and 0 bases from J, the gap between germline ends came to 1 base. Filled out from reference TRBV28 and TRBJ1-1, the complete variable domain reads DVKVTQSSRYLVKRTGEKVFLECVQDMDHENMFWYRQDPGLGLRLIYFSYDVKMKEKGDIPEGYSVSREKKERFSLILESASTNQTSMYLCASSLLNTEAFFGQGTRLTVV.

The V gene is TRBV19, the J gene TRBJ1-6; a weak D match, TRBD1 (5 bases). This CDR3 contains 14 residues. Between the trimmed V and J ends, which lost 7 bases and 6 bases, there was a span of 13 bases. Looked up from germline, CDR1 is LNHDA and CDR2 is SQIVND (reference sequence). Here the CDR3 DNA reads TGTGCCAGTAACCCGGGACCGATTAATTCACCCCTCCACTTT. Encoded protein: CASNPGPINSPLHF.

The chain's CDR3 is CASSWGTEGDEQYF. The CDR3 bases are TGTGCCAGCAGCTGGGGGACGGAGGGCGACGAGCAGTACTTC. The rearrangement links TRBV7-9 to TRBJ2-7; D perhaps matches TRBD2 (6 bases). V shed 4 bases and J shed 5 bases, with 15 bases lying between them. Looked up from germline, CDR1 is SEHNR and CDR2 is FQNEAQ (reference sequence). CDR3 size: 14 residues.

The gene calls are TRBV11-2 and TRBJ1-5; 8 nucleotides match TRBD1. The CDR3 runs 15 residues. Unmatched junction bases numbered 8, after V lost 5 bases and J lost 5 bases. Looked up from germline, CDR1 is SGHAT and CDR2 is FQNNGV. As DNA, the CDR3 is TGTGCCAGCAGCCCACAGGGGGGAGCGGATCAGCCCCAGCATTTT. It encodes CASSPQGGADQPQHF.